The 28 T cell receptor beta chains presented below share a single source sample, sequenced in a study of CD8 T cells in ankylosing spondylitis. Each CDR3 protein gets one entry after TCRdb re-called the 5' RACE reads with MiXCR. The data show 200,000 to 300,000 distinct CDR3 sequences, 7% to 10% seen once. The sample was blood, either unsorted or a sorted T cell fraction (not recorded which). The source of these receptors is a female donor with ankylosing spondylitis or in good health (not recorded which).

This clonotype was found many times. The CDR3 coding sequence is TGCGCCAGCAGCCAAGAGCGCGTGGCAGATACGCAGTATTTT. Amino acids: CASSQERVADTQYF. The chain links TRBV4-1 to TRBJ2-3; no firm D call. Trimming took 0 bases from V and 4 from J, leaving 8 bases between them. Germline CDR1 MGHRA, CDR2 YSYEKL. The CDR3 has 14 amino acids.

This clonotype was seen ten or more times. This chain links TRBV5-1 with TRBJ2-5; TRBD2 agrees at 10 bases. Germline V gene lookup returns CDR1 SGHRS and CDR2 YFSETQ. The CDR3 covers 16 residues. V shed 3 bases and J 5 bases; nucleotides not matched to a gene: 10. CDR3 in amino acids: CASSSMLAGGGETQYF. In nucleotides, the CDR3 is TGCGCCAGCAGCTCGATGTTAGCGGGAGGTGGGGAGACCCAGTACTTC. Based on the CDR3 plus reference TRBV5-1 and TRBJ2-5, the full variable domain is KAGVTQTPRYLIKTRGQQVTLSCSPISGHRSVSWYQQTPGQGLQFLFEYFSETQRNKGNFPGRFSGRQFSNSRSEMNVSTLELGDSALYLCASSSMLAGGGETQYFGPGTRLLVL.

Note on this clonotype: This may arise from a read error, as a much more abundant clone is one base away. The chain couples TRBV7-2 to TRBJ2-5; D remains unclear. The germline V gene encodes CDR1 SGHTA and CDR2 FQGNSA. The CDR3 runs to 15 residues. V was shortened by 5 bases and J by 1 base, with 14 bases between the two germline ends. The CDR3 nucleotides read TGTACCAGCAGCCCACAGACTGGATTCCAAGAGACCCAGTACTTC. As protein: CTSSPQTGFQETQYF.

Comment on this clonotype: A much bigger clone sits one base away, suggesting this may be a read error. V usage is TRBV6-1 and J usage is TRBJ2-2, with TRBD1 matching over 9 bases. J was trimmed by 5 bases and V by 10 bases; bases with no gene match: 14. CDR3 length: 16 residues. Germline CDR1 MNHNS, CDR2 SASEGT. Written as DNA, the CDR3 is TGTGCCACCAGCCGACCCACACAGGGGGCGACCGGGGAGCTGTTTTTT. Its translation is CATSRPTQGATGELFF.

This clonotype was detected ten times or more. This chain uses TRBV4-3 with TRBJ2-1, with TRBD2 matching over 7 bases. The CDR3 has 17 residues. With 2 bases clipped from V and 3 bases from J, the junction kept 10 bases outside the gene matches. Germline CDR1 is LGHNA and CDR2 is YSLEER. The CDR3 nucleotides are TGCGCCAGCAGCCAAAAACCAGCGTCTAGCGGCTACAATGAGCAGTTCTTC. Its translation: CASSQKPASSGYNEQFF.

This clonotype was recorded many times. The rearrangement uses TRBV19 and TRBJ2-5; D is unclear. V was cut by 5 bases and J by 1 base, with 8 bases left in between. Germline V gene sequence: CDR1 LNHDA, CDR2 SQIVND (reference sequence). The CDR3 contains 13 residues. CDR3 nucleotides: TGTGCCAGTAGTCAAAGGGTCCAAGAGACCCAGTACTTC. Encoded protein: CASSQRVQETQYF.

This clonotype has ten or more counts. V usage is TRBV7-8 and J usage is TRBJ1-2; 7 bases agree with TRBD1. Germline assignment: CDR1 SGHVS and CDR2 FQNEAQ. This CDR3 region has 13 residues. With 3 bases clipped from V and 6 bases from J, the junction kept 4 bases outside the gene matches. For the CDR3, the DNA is TGTGCCAGCAGCTTTAACAGGGGTGATGGCTACACCTTC. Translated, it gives CASSFNRGDGYTF. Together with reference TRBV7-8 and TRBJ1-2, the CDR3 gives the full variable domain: GAGVSQSPRYKVAKRGQDVALRCDPISGHVSLFWYQQALGQGPEFLTYFQNEAQLDKSGLPSDRFFAERPEGSVSTLKIQRTQQEDSAVYLCASSFNRGDGYTFGSGTRLTVV.

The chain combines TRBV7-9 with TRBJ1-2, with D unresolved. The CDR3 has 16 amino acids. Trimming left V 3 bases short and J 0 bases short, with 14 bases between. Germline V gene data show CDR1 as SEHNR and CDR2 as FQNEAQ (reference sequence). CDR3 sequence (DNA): TGTGCCAGCAGCTTCGGTGAAGTAACTACTAACTATGGCTACACCTTC. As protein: CASSFGEVTTNYGYTF.

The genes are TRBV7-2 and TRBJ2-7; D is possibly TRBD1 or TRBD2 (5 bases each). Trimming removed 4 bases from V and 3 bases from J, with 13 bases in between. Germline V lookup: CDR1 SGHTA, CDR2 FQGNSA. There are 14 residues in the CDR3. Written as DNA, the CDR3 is TGTGCCAGCAGCTCTCAGGGACCAGTCTACGAGCAGTACTTC. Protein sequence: CASSSQGPVYEQYF.

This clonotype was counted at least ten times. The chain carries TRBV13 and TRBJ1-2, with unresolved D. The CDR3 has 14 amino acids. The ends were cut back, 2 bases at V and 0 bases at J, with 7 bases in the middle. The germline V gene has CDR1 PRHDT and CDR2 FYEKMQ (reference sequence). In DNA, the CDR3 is TGTGCCAGCAGCTTATCCCCAACTAACTATGGCTACACCTTC. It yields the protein CASSLSPTNYGYTF.

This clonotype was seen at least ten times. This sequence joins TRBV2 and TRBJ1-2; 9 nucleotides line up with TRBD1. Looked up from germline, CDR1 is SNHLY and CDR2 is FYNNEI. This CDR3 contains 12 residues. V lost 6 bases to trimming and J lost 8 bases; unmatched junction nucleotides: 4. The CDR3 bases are TGTGCCAGCAGGGACAGGGGTGACGGCTACACCTTC. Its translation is CASRDRGDGYTF.

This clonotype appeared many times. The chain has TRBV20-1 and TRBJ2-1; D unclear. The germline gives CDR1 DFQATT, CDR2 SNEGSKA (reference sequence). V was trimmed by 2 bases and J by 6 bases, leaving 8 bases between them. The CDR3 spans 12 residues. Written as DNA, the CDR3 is TGCAGTGCTAGATCCACCCTCAATGAGCAGTTCTTC. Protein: CSARSTLNEQFF.

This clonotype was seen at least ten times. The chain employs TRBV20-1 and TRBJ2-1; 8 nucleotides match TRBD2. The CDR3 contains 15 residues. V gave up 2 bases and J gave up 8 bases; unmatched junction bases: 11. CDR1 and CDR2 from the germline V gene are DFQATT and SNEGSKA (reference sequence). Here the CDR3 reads CSARKAGAPLDEQFF. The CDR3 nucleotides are TGCAGTGCTAGAAAAGCGGGGGCCCCTTTAGATGAGCAGTTCTTC.

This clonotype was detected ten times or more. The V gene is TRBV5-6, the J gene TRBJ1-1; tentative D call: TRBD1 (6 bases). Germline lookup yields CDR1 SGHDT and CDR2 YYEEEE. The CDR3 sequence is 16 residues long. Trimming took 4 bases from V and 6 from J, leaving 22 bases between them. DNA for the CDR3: TGTGCCAGCAGCGTGACAACCGGGCCCGGGGGGCCTGAAGCTTTCTTT. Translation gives CASSVTTGPGGPEAFF.

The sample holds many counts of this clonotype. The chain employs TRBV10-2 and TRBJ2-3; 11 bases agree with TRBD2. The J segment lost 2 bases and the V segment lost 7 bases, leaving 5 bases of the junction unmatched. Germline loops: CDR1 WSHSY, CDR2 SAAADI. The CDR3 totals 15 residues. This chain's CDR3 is CASKRLAGYTDTQYF. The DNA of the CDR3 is TGCGCCAGCAAGAGACTAGCGGGGTACACAGATACGCAGTATTTT.

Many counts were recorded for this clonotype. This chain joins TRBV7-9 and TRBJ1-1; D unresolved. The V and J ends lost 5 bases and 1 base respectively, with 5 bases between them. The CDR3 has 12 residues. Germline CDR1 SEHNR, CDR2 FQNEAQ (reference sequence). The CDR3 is CASSPRNTEAFF. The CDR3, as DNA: TGTGCCAGCAGCCCTCGGAACACTGAAGCTTTCTTT.

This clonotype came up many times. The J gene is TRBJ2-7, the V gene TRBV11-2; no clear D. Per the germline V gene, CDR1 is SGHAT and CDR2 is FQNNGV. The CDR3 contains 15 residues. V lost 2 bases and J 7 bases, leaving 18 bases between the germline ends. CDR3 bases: TGTGCCAGCAGCTTAAACCTAAGGCTAGGTATGGAGCAGTACTTC. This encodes CASSLNLRLGMEQYF.

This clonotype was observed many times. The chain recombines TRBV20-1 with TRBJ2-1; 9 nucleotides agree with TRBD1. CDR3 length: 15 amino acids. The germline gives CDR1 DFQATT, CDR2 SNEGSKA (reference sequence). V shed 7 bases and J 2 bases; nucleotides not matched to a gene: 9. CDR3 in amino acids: CSELGGTGTYNEQFF. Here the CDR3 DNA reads TGCAGTGAGCTAGGTGGGACAGGGACCTACAATGAGCAGTTCTTC.

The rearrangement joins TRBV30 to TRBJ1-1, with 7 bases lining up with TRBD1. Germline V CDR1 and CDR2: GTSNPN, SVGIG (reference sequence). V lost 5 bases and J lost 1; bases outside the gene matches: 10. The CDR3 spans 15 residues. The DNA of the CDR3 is TGTGCCTGGTCCCCTCTGGGACAGAAGAACACTGAAGCTTTCTTT. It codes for CAWSPLGQKNTEAFF.

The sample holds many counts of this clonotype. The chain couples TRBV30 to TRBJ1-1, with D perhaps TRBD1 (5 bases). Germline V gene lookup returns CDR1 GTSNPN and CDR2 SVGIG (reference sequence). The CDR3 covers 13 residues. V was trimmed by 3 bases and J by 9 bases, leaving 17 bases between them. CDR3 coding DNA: TGTGCCTGGAGGGCCAGGTTCCAGGGCAAAGCTTTCTTT. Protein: CAWRARFQGKAFF.

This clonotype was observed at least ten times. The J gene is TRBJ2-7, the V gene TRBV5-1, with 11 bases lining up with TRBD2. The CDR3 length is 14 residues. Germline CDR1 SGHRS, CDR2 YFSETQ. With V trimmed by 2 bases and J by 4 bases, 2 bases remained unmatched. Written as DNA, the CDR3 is TGCGCCAGCAGCTTTACTAGCGGGAGTTACGAGCAGTACTTC. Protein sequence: CASSFTSGSYEQYF.

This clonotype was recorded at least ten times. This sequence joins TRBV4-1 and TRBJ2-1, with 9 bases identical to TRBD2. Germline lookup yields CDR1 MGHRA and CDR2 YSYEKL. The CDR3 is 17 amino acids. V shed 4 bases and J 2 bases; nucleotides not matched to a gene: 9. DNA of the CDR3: TGCGCCAGCAGCCCCGGTCCAGCTAGCGGGGCCTACAATGAGCAGTTCTTC. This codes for CASSPGPASGAYNEQFF.

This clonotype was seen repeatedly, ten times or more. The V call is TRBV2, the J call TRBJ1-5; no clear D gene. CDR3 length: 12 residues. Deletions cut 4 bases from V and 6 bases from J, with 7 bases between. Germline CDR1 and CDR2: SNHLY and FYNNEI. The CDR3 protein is CASSGPVQPQHF. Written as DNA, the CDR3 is TGTGCCAGCAGTGGCCCGGTTCAGCCCCAGCATTTT.

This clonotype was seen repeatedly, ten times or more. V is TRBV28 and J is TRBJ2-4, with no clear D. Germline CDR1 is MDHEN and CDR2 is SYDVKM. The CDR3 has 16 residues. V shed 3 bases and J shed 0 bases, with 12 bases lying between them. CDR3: CASSLAPGLAKNIQYF. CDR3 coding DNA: TGTGCCAGCAGTTTGGCTCCCGGTCTAGCCAAAAACATTCAGTACTTC.

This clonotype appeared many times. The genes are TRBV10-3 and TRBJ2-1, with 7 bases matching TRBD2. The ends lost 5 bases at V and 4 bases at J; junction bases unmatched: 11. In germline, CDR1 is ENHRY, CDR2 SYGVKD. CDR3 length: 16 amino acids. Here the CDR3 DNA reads TGTGCCATCAGTTATTCTTCTAGCGGCGGTTACAATGAGCAGTTCTTC. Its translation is CAISYSSSGGYNEQFF.

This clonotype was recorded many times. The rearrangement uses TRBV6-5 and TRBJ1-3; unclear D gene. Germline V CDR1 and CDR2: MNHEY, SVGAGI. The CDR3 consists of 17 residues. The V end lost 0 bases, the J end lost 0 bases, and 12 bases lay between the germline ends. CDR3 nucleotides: TGTGCCAGCAGTTACTCGGGAACAGCCAGCTCTGGAAACACCATATATTTT. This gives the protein CASSYSGTASSGNTIYF.

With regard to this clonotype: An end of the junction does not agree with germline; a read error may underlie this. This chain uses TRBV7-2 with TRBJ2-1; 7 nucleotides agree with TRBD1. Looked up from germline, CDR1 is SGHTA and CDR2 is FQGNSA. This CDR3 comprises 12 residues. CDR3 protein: CASSLTGLFRVF. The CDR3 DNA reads TGTGCCAGCAGCTTGACAGGGCTGTTTAGAGTCTTC.

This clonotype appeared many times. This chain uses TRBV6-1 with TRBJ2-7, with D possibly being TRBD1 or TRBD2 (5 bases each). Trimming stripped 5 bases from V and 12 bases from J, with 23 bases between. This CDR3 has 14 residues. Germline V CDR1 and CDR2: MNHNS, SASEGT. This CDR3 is CASSPSGVASRGYF. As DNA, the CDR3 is TGTGCCAGCAGTCCCTCTGGGGTGGCCTCGAGGGGGTACTTC.